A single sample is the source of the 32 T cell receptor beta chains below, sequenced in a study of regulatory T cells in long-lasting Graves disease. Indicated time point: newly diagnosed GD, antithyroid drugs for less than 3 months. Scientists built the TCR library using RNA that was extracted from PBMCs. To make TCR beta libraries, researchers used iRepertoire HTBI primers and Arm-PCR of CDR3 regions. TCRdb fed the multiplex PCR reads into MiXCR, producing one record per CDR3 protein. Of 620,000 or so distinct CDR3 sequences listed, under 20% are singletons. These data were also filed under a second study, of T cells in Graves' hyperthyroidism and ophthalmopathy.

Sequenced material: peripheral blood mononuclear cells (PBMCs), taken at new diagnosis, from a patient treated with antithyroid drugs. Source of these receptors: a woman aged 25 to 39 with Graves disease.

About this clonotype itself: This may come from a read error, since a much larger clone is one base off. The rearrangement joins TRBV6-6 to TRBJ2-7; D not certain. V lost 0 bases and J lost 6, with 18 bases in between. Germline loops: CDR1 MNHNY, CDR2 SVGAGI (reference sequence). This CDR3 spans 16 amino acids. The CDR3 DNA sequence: TGTGCCAGCAGTTACTCGATGACGAAGACGGCCCGCGAGCAGTACTTC. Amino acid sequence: CASSYSMTKTAREQYF.

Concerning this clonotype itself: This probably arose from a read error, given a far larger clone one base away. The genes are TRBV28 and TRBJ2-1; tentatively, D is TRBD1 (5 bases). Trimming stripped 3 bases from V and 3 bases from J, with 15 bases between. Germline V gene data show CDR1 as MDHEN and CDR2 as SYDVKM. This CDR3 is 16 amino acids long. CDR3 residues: CASSFGWAGNYNEQFF. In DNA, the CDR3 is TGTGCCAGCAGTTTTGGGTGGGCAGGGAACTACAATGAGCAGTTCTTC.

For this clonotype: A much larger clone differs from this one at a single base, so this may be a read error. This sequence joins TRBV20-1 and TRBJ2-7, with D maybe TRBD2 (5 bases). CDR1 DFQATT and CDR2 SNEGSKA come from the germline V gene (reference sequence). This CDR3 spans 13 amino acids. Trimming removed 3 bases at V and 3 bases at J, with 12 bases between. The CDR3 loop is CSAREGGCYEQYF. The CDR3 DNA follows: TGCAGTGCTAGGGAAGGAGGCTGCTACGAGCAGTACTTC.

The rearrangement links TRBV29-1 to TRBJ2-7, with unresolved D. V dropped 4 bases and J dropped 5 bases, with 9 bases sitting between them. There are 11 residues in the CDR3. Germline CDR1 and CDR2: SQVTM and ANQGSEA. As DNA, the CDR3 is TGCAGCGTTGCCGAGGTAAACGAGCAGTACTTC. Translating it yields CSVAEVNEQYF.

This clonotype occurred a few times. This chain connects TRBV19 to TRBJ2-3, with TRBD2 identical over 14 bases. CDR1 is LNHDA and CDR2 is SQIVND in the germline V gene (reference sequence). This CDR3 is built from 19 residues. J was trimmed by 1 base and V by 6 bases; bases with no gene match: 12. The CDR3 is CASRPLAGLAGGRTDTQYF. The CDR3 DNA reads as TGTGCCAGTAGACCCCTGGCTGGACTAGCGGGAGGACGCACAGATACGCAGTATTTT.

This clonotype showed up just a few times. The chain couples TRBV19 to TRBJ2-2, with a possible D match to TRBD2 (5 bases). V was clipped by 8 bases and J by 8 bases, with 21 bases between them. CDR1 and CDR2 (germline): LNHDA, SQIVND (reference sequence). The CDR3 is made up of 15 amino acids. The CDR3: CASCRAGLAVGELFF. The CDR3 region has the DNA TGTGCCAGTTGCCGCGCGGGTCTAGCTGTTGGGGAGCTGTTTTTT.

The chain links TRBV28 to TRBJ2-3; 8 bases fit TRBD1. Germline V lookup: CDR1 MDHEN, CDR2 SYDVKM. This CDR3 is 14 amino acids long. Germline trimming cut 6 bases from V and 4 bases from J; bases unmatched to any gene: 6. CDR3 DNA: TGTGCCAGCAGACTACAGGGGGGCGCAGATACGCAGTATTTT. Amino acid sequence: CASRLQGGADTQYF.

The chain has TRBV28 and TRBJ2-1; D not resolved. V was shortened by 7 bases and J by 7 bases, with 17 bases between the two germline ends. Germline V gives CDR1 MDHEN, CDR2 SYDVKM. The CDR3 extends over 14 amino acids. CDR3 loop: CASKPPYNTNEQFF. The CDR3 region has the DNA TGTGCCAGCAAACCCCCCTATAATACTAATGAGCAGTTCTTC.

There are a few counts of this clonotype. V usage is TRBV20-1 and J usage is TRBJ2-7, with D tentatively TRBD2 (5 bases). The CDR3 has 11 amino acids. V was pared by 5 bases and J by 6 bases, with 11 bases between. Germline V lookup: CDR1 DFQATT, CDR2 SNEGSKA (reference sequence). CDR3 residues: CSAQRGFEQYF. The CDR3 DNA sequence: TGCAGTGCTCAACGAGGGTTCGAGCAGTACTTC.

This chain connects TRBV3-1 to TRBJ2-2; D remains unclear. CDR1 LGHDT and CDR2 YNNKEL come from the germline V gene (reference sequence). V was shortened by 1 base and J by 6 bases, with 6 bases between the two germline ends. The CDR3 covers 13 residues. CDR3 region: CASSQVTSGELFF. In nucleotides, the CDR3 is TGTGCCAGCAGCCAAGTTACGTCCGGGGAGCTGTTTTTT.

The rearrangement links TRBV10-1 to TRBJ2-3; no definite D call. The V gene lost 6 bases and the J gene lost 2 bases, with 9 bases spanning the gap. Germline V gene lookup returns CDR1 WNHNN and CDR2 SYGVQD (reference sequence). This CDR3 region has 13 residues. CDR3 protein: CASRTGPTDTQYF. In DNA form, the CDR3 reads TGCGCCAGCAGGACCGGGCCCACAGATACGCAGTATTTT.

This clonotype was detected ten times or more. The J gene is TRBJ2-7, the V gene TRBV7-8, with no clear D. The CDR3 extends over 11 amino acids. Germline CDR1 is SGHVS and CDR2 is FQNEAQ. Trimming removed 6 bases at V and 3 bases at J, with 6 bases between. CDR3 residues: CASSFVYEQYF. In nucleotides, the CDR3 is TGTGCCAGCAGTTTTGTCTACGAGCAGTACTTC. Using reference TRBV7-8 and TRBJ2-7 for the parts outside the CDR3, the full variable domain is GAGVSQSPRYKVAKRGQDVALRCDPISGHVSLFWYQQALGQGPEFLTYFQNEAQLDKSGLPSDRFFAERPEGSVSTLKIQRTQQEDSAVYLCASSFVYEQYFGPGTRLTVT.

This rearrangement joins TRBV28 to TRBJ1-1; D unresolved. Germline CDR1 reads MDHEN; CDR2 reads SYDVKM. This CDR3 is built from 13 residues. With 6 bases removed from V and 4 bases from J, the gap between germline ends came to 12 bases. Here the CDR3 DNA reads TGTGCCAGCAGCTCACGTGTAGGCACTGAAGCTTTCTTT. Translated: CASSSRVGTEAFF.

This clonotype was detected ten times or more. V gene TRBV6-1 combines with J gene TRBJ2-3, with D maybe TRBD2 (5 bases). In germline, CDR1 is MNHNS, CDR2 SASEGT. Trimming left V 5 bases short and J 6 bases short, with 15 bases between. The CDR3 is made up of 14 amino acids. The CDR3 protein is CASSLRLIADTQYF. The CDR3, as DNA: TGTGCCAGCAGTCTCCGTCTTATAGCGGATACGCAGTATTTT.

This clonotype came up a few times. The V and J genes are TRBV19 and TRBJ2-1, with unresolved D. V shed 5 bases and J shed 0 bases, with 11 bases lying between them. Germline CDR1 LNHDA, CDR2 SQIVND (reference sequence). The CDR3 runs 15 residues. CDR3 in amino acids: CASSFGRPSYNEQFF. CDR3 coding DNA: TGTGCCAGTAGTTTCGGACGGCCCTCCTACAATGAGCAGTTCTTC.

CDR3 sequence: CASQKRGQPQHF. The CDR3 region has the DNA TGTGCCAGCCAGAAGAGGGGTCAGCCCCAGCATTTT. The chain carries TRBV7-2 and TRBJ1-5; D might be TRBD1 (5 bases). Trimming stripped 8 bases from V and 6 bases from J, with 11 bases between. Germline values: CDR1 SGHTA, CDR2 FQGNSA. This CDR3 spans 12 amino acids.

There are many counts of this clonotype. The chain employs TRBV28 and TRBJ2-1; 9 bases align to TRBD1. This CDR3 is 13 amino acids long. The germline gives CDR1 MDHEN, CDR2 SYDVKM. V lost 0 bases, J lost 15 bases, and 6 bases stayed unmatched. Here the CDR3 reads CASSLWLGQGPFF. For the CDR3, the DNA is TGTGCCAGCAGTTTATGGTTGGGACAGGGTCCGTTCTTC.

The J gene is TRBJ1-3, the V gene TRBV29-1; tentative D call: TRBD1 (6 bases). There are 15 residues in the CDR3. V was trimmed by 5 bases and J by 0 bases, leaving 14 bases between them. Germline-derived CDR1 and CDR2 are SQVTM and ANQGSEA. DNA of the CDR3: TGCAGCGTTCAGGACAGCAGCAACTCTGGAAACACCATATATTTT. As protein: CSVQDSSNSGNTIYF.

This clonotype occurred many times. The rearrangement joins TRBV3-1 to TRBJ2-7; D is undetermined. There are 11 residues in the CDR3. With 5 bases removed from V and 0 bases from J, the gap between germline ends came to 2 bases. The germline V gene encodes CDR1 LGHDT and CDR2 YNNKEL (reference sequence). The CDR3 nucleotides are TGTGCCAGCAGCGACTCCTACGAGCAGTACTTC. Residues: CASSDSYEQYF.

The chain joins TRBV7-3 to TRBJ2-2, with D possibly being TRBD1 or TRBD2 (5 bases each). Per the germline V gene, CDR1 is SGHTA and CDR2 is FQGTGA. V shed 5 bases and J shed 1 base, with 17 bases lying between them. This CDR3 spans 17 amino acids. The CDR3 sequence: CASSPRGETKNTGELFF. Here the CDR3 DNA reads TGTGCCAGCAGCCCTCGAGGGGAAACAAAGAACACCGGGGAGCTGTTTTTT.

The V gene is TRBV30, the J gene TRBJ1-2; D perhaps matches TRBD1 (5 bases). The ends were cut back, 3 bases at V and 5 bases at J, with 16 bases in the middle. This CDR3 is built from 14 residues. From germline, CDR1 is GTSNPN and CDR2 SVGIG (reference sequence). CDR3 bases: TGTGCCTGGAGCCTTGGGACCGAAAATTATGGCTACACCTTC. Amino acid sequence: CAWSLGTENYGYTF.

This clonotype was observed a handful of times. The CDR3 bases are TGTGCCAGCCAGATATTAGGGTTCAACTATGGCTACACCTTC. This sequence encodes CASQILGFNYGYTF. V is TRBV7-2 and J is TRBJ1-2; D not resolved. V was pared by 8 bases and J by 2 bases, with 15 bases between. Germline CDR1 SGHTA, CDR2 FQGNSA. The CDR3 is 14 residues long.

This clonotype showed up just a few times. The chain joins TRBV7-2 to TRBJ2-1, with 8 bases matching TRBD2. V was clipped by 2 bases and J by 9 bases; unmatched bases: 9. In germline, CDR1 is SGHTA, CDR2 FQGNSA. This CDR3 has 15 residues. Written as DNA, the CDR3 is TGTGCCAGCAGCTTAAATCCAGCGGGAGCGTTTGAGCAGTTCTTC. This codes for CASSLNPAGAFEQFF.

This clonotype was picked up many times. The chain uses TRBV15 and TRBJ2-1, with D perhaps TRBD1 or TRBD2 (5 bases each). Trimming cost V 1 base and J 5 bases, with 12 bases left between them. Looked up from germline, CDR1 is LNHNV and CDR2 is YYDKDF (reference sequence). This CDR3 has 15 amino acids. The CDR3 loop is CATSRGRDGHNEQFF. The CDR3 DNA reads TGTGCCACCAGCAGAGGCCGGGACGGACACAATGAGCAGTTCTTC.

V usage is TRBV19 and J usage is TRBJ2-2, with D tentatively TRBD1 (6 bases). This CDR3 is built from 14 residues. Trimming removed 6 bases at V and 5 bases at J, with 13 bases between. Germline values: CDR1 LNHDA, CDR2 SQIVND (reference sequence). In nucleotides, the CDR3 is TGTGCCAGTAGGCCCGGGACACCTACCGGGGAGCTGTTTTTT. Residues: CASRPGTPTGELFF.

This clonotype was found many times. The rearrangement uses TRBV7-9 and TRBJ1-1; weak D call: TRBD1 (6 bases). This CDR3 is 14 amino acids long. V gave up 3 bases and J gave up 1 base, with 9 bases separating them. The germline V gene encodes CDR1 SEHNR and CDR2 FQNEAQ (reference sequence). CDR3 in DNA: TGTGCCAGCAGCTTTTTCAGGGGGAACACTGAAGCTTTCTTT. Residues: CASSFFRGNTEAFF.

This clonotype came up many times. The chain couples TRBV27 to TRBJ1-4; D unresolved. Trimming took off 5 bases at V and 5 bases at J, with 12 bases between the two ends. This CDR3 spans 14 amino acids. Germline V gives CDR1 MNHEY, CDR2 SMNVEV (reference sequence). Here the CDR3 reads CASSQRQRNEKLFF. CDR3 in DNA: TGTGCCAGCAGTCAGAGGCAGCGAAATGAAAAACTGTTTTTT.

The CDR3 DNA reads as TGCGCCAGCAGCGCGGGGACACCGGGAAACATTCAGTACTTC. It encodes CASSAGTPGNIQYF. This chain joins TRBV5-1 and TRBJ2-4; D possibly matches TRBD1 or TRBD2 (6 bases each). Germline V gives CDR1 SGHRS, CDR2 YFSETQ. Trimming took 4 bases from V and 6 from J, leaving 14 bases between them. The CDR3 is 14 amino acids.

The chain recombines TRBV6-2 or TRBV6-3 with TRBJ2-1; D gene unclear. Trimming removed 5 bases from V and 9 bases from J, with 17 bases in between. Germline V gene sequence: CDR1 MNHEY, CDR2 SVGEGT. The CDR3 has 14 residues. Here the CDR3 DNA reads TGTGCCAGCAGTGAATTTGAAAGCTCCAGTGAGCAGTTCTTC. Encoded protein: CASSEFESSSEQFF.

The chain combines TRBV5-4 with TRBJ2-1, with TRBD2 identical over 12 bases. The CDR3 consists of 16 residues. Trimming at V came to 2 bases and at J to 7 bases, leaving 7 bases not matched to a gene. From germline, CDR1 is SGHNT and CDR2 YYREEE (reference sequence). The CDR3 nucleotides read TGTGCCAGCAGCTTCATCCTAGCGGGAGGGCGGAATGAGCAGTTCTTC. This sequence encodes CASSFILAGGRNEQFF.

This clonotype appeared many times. In DNA form, the CDR3 reads TGTGCCAGCAGCTTCCACGGGCGGGGGTTCTACGAGCAGTTCTTC. Translating gives CASSFHGRGFYEQFF. The chain couples TRBV27 to TRBJ2-1; TRBD2 matches at 7 bases. In germline, CDR1 is MNHEY, CDR2 SMNVEV (reference sequence). The CDR3 length is 15 residues. Trimming took 6 bases from V and 10 from J; bases not matched to a gene: 15.

CDR3 sequence: CASSLVAGNLETQYF. The CDR3 coding sequence is TGCGCCAGCAGCTTGGTGGCAGGTAACCTCGAGACCCAGTACTTC. J is TRBJ2-5 and V is TRBV5-1; D unresolved. V gave up 0 bases and J gave up 5 bases, with 14 bases separating them. The CDR3 runs to 15 residues. Germline V gives CDR1 SGHRS, CDR2 YFSETQ. Full variable domain (remainder filled in from reference TRBV5-1 and TRBJ2-5): KAGVTQTPRYLIKTRGQQVTLSCSPISGHRSVSWYQQTPGQGLQFLFEYFSETQRNKGNFPGRFSGRQFSNSRSEMNVSTLELGDSALYLCASSLVAGNLETQYFGPGTRLLVL.